This T cell receptor (beta chain) was retrieved from a study of CD8 T cells in ankylosing spondylitis (dated by TCRdb to the late 2010s). In the study overall: To find TCR variants linked to disease, the study profiled T cell receptor beta repertoires in ankylosing spondylitis patients and healthy donors. Samples of peripheral blood were taken, and for ankylosing spondylitis patients, synovial fluid was collected as well. The whole study cohort included 108 healthy donors and around 25 ankylosing spondylitis patients.

Sequencing relied on an Illumina HiSeq 2500. Quantitative 5'-RACE with molecular barcodes was used to prepare TCR beta libraries. The authors processed their data as follows. A new computational method, built on a probabilistic model of VDJ rearrangement, was used to identify disease-linked TCR variants. TCRdb reworked the public reads: Q25 trimming with fastp, MiXCR clone assembly, productive beta chains retained. One record per CDR3 amino acid sequence lists the most common genes and DNA. The V and J calls and clone size are TCRdb's, not the authors'. In all, the sample holds more than 250,000 distinct CDR3 sequences, and more than 9% of those were seen once. Jointly, the top ten make up 8% to 9.5% of the sample. With respect to this clonotype: The target of this receptor is not known. Base-call qualities are not available, and no considerably larger clone is one nucleotide away.

Trimming accounts for 2 bases at V and 4 bases at J, while the number of junction bases matched to no gene is 17. CDR1 and CDR2 are drawn from the germline V gene (reference sequence): MNHEY, SMNVEV. The CDR3 numbers 19 residues from cysteine through phenylalanine. Of all the DNA, just the CDR3 is kept, 57 bases in frame from base 1. General findings and caveats noted by the study authors: Some TCR beta motif variants had previously been reported in synovial fluid and blood of reactive arthritis patients, which suggested common disease-initiation mechanisms. A TCR beta motif of about 8 highly homologous amino acid variants appeared characteristic of blood from ankylosing spondylitis patients. In peripheral blood, the disease-linked clones were found at relatively low frequencies and had a CD8+ phenotype. The disease-linked clones were reported as significantly enriched in matched synovial fluid samples from ankylosing spondylitis patients.

The source material was blood, either unsorted or a sorted T cell fraction (not recorded which). This receptor was obtained from a female donor with ankylosing spondylitis or in good health (not recorded which). This sequence uses TRBV27 and TRBJ2-3, with 8 middle bases fitting TRBD2. The DNA sequence reads TGTGCCAGCAGTTTAATTATGGGTTGGGGGACTAGGGGGGCAGATACGCAGTATTTT. Its amino acids are CASSLIMGWGTRGADTQYF.